The present TCR beta chain was sequenced within a study of OX40 agonist ivuxolimab in advanced cancers. Study-level background: Ivuxolimab was a fully human IgG2 agonistic monoclonal antibody targeting the costimulatory receptor OX40 (CD134). Intravenous ivuxolimab was administered to patients every 2 weeks at six dose levels: 0.01, 0.1, 0.3, 1.5, 3 and 10 mg/kg. Of the approximately 50 dose-escalation patients, hepatocellular carcinoma was present in some 19, melanoma in approximately 15, renal cell carcinoma in 9 and head and neck cancer in 9. In the dose-escalation cohort, around four fifths of patients were male, and the mean age was approximately 60 years with a range of roughly 23 to 79. Prior anti-PD-1, anti-PD-L1 or anti-CTLA-4 therapy was permitted, and 30% to 50% of dose-escalation patients had received checkpoint inhibitors. Partial responses occurred in three dose-escalation patients: two with cutaneous melanoma and one with hepatocellular carcinoma. The purpose of peripheral TCRbeta sequencing was to test whether ivuxolimab changed TCR sequence diversity and led to clonal T-cell expansion. The monotherapy dose-escalation portion (N of about 50 patients) of the phase I ivuxolimab trial is reported in the paper.

For sequencing of the TCRbeta CDR3 region, genomic DNA was extracted from the sorted cells. The immunoSEQ Assay was used to sequence the TCRbeta CDR3 regions. Imported from immuneACCESS, the table was reduced by TCRdb to in-frame sequences with V and J called. These copies leave out some clones; in studies compared against another copy, an unresolved V gene accounts for under half, and the cause of the remainder is not known. The sample table contains 31,000 or so clones; only one count was recorded for around 90% of them. About 4.5% of the sample is held by the ten biggest clonotypes. Patients with autoimmune disease history or receiving systemic immunosuppression were excluded from the trial. In every dose cohort, peripheral blood was drawn for TCR sequencing at baseline, cycle 4 day 1, and cycle 7 day 1. The samples were drawn from a first-in-human, open-label, multicenter phase I dose-escalation trial of ivuxolimab. Adults with locally advanced or metastatic melanoma, renal cell, hepatocellular, or head and neck squamous cell carcinoma were enrolled in the trial. Before TCR sequencing, CD4+ T cells and CD8+ T cells were sorted from peripheral blood as separate populations.

This clone was seen only once. Its antigen target is currently unknown. Qualities for individual bases were not recorded, and no much larger clone is one base off. Overall study outcomes, separate from this receptor: Antigen specificity was not determined for the clonally expanded peripheral T cells. Partial responders in the 0.1-3.0 mg/kg groups had among the lowest normalized peripheral clonal expansion, especially among CD8+ T cells. Low levels of normalized T-cell clonal expansion were also seen in some patients who did not respond. At doses of 0.1 to 3.0 mg/kg, clonal expansion of both CD4+ and CD8+ blood T cells was observed from baseline to week 6. After ivuxolimab, expanded clones were on average more numerous among CD8+ T cells than among CD4+ T cells.

In the germline V gene, CDR1 corresponds to SNHLY and CDR2 to FYNNEI. The CDR3 contains 17 residues, cysteine and phenylalanine counted. Of the read, only the CDR3 DNA is kept; its 51 bases are in frame from base 1. The junction shows trimming of 6 bases on V and 1 base on J, plus 19 bases between the germline ends. The receptor comes from an adult with an advanced solid tumor such as melanoma, head and neck, liver or kidney cancer. The chain employs TRBV2 and TRBJ2-1, with TRBD1 tentatively as D gene (8 bases match). The sequenced sample was CD4+ or CD8+ T cells sorted from blood, obtained in a trial of the OX40 agonist ivuxolimab. The DNA reads TGTGCCAGCAGGAAACCCACAGGGGGGGGATCCTACAATGAGCAGTTCTTC. It translates to CASRKPTGGGSYNEQFF.